These T cell receptor beta chains were read from a single sample in a study of shared clonotypes between healthy human individuals. The repertoire was sequenced with immunoSEQ multiplex PCR; TCRdb's copy has only in-frame clones and lacks some. This sample has around 1.9 million clones, with just under 95% found just once. Input material: naive CD8+ T cells from PBMCs. All receptors come from a man between 18 and 35 years old in good health. Some clones in this sample may be carry-over from other donors' samples. Each CDR3 is given with its conserved first and last residue. Each record gives: clone size, J gene, CDR3 length, V gene, CDR3 protein. Expanded clones are given a class, and other clones once, few, many or no size at all.

clone_size: once
j_call: TRBJ1-1
cdr3_length: 11
v_call: TRBV29-1
cdr3_aa: CSAERPGGAFF

clone_size: once
j_call: TRBJ2-2
cdr3_length: 16
v_call: TRBV7-9
cdr3_aa: CASSPTSGRSSGELFF

clone_size: -
j_call: TRBJ2-7
cdr3_length: 12
v_call: TRBV10-3
cdr3_aa: CAISLRGYEQYF

clone_size: -
j_call: TRBJ2-7
cdr3_length: 12
v_call: TRBV30
cdr3_aa: CAWSHRGHEQYF

clone_size: -
j_call: TRBJ2-3
cdr3_length: 16
v_call: TRBV7-3
cdr3_aa: CASSLTAAGETDTQYF

clone_size: -
j_call: TRBJ2-2
cdr3_length: 13
v_call: TRBV28
cdr3_aa: CASKKGRGGELFF

clone_size: once
j_call: TRBJ1-5
cdr3_length: 17
v_call: TRBV27
cdr3_aa: CASSLVRRGFSNQPQHF

clone_size: -
j_call: TRBJ1-5
cdr3_length: 15
v_call: TRBV19
cdr3_aa: CASSPLFVRGQPQHF

clone_size: -
j_call: TRBJ2-1
cdr3_length: 14
v_call: TRBV28
cdr3_aa: CASKWGVSYNEQFF

clone_size: -
j_call: TRBJ2-7
cdr3_length: 14
v_call: TRBV5-5
cdr3_aa: CASSFGASSYEQYF

clone_size: -
j_call: TRBJ2-7
cdr3_length: 16
v_call: TRBV19
cdr3_aa: CASSLPPGAGSYEQYF

clone_size: -
j_call: TRBJ2-7
cdr3_length: 16
v_call: TRBV27
cdr3_aa: CASSLSVGDRDYEQYF

clone_size: -
j_call: TRBJ1-1
cdr3_length: 13
v_call: TRBV11-2
cdr3_aa: CASSSSWGEEAFF

clone_size: -
j_call: TRBJ2-7
cdr3_length: 13
v_call: TRBV28
cdr3_aa: CASTQRGLYEQYF

clone_size: once
j_call: TRBJ1-1
cdr3_length: 14
v_call: TRBV7-9
cdr3_aa: CASSLNEGNAEAFF

clone_size: -
j_call: TRBJ1-1
cdr3_length: 18
v_call: TRBV27
cdr3_aa: CASSLWGLSGGLNTEAFF